One and the same sample provided the 16 T cell receptor beta chains below, sequenced in a study of blood T cell repertoires in COVID-19. Using immunoSEQ multiplex PCR, the repertoire was profiled, and TCRdb retains in-frame clones only, with some absent. The sample lists about 62,000 clones, around nine tenths seen once, with roughly 1% in the top ten. The sequencing sample was made of peripheral blood. These receptors originate from a man in his 70s with acute or convalescent COVID-19.

This clone has more than one count but fewer than ten. The genes are TRBV19 and TRBJ2-2; D is unresolved. The CDR3 is 11 residues long. The V gene's germline CDR1 is LNHDA and CDR2 SQIVND (reference sequence). V was shortened by 7 bases and J by 6 bases, with 6 bases between the two germline ends. The CDR3 DNA is TGTGCCAGTAAACGCGCCGGGGAGCTGTTTTTT. Translating gives CASKRAGELFF.

J is TRBJ2-1 and V is TRBV5-1; 9 bases are shared with TRBD2. The CDR3 is 15 amino acids. CDR1 and CDR2 (germline): SGHRS, YFSETQ. The trim removed 5 bases at V and 7 bases at J, leaving 10 bases unmatched. The CDR3, as DNA: TGCGCCAGCAGGATAACTAGCGGGTCGGTGAATGAGCAGTTCTTC. It encodes CASRITSGSVNEQFF.

This chain connects TRBV19 to TRBJ2-2; 8 nucleotides agree with TRBD1. The CDR3 is 16 amino acids. V lost 7 bases and J lost 6; bases outside the gene matches: 13. Germline values: CDR1 LNHDA, CDR2 SQIVND (reference sequence). CDR3 sequence: CASTIRQGAGSGELFF. In DNA, the CDR3 is TGTGCCAGTACCATACGGCAGGGGGCTGGTTCCGGGGAGCTGTTTTTT. The whole variable domain, filled in from reference TRBV19 and TRBJ2-2, reads DGGITQSPKYLFRKEGQNVTLSCEQNLNHDAMYWYRQDPGQGLRLIYYSQIVNDFQKGDIAEGYSVSREKKESFPLTVTSAQKNPTAFYLCASTIRQGAGSGELFFGEGSRLTVL.

V and J are TRBV19 and TRBJ1-6; D might be TRBD1 (5 bases). Trimming cost V 6 bases and J 11 bases, with 20 bases left between them. This CDR3 region has 15 residues. Per the germline V gene, CDR1 is LNHDA and CDR2 is SQIVND (reference sequence). The CDR3 DNA reads as TGTGCCAGTAGCAGTACCGGGACTTCGGCGGCACCCCTCCACTTT. It codes for CASSSTGTSAAPLHF.

A few counts support this clone. V and J are TRBV5-4 and TRBJ1-2; D is possibly TRBD1 (5 bases). This CDR3 has 15 amino acids. V lost 0 bases to trimming and J lost 4 bases, with 13 bases between them. Germline CDR1 and CDR2: SGHNT and YYREEE (reference sequence). CDR3 region: CASSLAGMVTYGYTF. CDR3 nucleotides: TGTGCCAGCAGCTTGGCAGGGATGGTTACCTATGGCTACACCTTC.

The chain uses TRBV29-1 and TRBJ2-7; TRBD2 agrees at 14 bases. With 4 bases clipped from V and 0 bases from J, the junction kept 2 bases outside the gene matches. The CDR3 sequence is 15 residues long. The germline gives CDR1 SQVTM, CDR2 ANQGSEA. The chain's CDR3 is CSVAGTSGGSYEQYF. In DNA, the CDR3 is TGCAGCGTTGCCGGGACTAGCGGGGGCTCCTACGAGCAGTACTTC.

The V gene is TRBV6-5, the J gene TRBJ1-1; 9 positions agree with TRBD1. The germline gives CDR1 MNHEY, CDR2 SVGAGI. V was pared by 7 bases and J by 4 bases, with 4 bases of the junction left unmatched. The CDR3 has 13 amino acids. The CDR3 DNA is TGTGCCAGCACCCTGACAGGGGGCACTGAAGCTTTCTTT. As protein: CASTLTGGTEAFF.

The chain has TRBV9 and TRBJ1-4; no clear D. The CDR3 is 15 amino acids. Germline lookup yields CDR1 SGDLS and CDR2 YYNGEE. V was shortened by 2 bases and J by 8 bases, with 16 bases between the two germline ends. In DNA, the CDR3 is TGTGCCAGCAGCGTCGTTGACGGCGTGGGCGAAAAACTGTTTTTT. Protein product: CASSVVDGVGEKLFF.

This sequence joins TRBV10-1 and TRBJ1-1; tentatively, D is TRBD1 (5 bases). The CDR3 loop spans 13 amino acids. CDR1 is WNHNN and CDR2 is SYGVQD in the germline V gene (reference sequence). The germline V and J ends were trimmed by 7 bases and 0 bases, with 9 bases remaining between them. This CDR3 is CASTQTVNTEAFF. CDR3 DNA: TGCGCCAGCACGCAGACAGTGAACACTGAAGCTTTCTTT.

The chain links TRBV9 to TRBJ2-3; 9 bases map to TRBD2. The CDR3 has 17 amino acids. Trimming cost V 3 bases and J 4 bases; bases outside gene matches: 12. Germline V gives CDR1 SGDLS, CDR2 YYNGEE. The CDR3 sequence: CASSAPPSGIGPDTQYF. In DNA, the CDR3 is TGTGCCAGCAGCGCCCCCCCTAGCGGGATAGGCCCAGATACGCAGTATTTT.

This sequence joins TRBV6-6 and TRBJ2-4, with D possibly being TRBD1 (7 bases). Trimming left V 10 bases short and J 3 bases short, with 13 bases between. The length of the CDR3 is 13 residues. The V gene's germline CDR1 is MNHNY and CDR2 SVGAGI (reference sequence). The CDR3 nucleotides read TGTGCCACCTACCAGGGGGGCAAAAACATTCAGTACTTC. Its protein product is CATYQGGKNIQYF.

The chain links TRBV6-1 to TRBJ2-3; TRBD2 agrees at 10 bases. The CDR3 runs 19 residues. Trimming cost V 3 bases and J 2 bases; bases outside gene matches: 14. Germline CDR1 and CDR2: MNHNS and SASEGT. The CDR3 loop is CASSEKRGGWVGDTDTQYF. The CDR3 DNA sequence: TGTGCCAGCAGTGAGAAGCGGGGGGGCTGGGTAGGAGACACAGATACGCAGTATTTT.

This rearrangement joins TRBV27 to TRBJ2-1; tentative D call: TRBD2 (5 bases). Per germline, CDR1 MNHEY and CDR2 SMNVEV (reference sequence). The germline V and J ends were trimmed by 0 bases and 2 bases, with 8 bases remaining between them. This CDR3 region has 15 residues. This CDR3 is CASSLSTTPYNEQFF. The CDR3 DNA follows: TGTGCCAGCAGTTTATCGACTACCCCCTACAATGAGCAGTTCTTC.

The V call is TRBV6-1, the J call TRBJ2-5; D uncertain. The germline V gene encodes CDR1 MNHNS and CDR2 SASEGT. V was cut by 2 bases and J by 5 bases, with 12 bases left in between. The CDR3 extends over 14 amino acids. CDR3 residues: CASSEMWVGETQYF. The CDR3 DNA follows: TGTGCCAGCAGTGAAATGTGGGTCGGGGAGACCCAGTACTTC.

The chain links TRBV5-1 to TRBJ2-3; D remains unclear. Deletions cut 3 bases from V and 2 bases from J, with 10 bases between. The CDR3 has 14 residues. Per the germline V gene, CDR1 is SGHRS and CDR2 is YFSETQ. This chain's CDR3 is CASSSPRDTDTQYF. DNA for the CDR3: TGCGCCAGCAGCTCCCCTCGCGACACAGATACGCAGTATTTT.

The V call is TRBV28, the J call TRBJ2-1, with 9 bases that match TRBD2. Germline-derived CDR1 and CDR2 are MDHEN and SYDVKM. V shed 2 bases, J shed 7 bases, and the junction held 9 bases outside the gene matches. The CDR3 length is 16 residues. The CDR3 protein is CASSLPASGKGNEQFF. The CDR3 DNA reads as TGTGCCAGCAGTTTACCCGCTAGCGGGAAAGGGAATGAGCAGTTCTTC.